This T cell receptor (beta chain) was sequenced for a study of T cells after yellow fever vaccination. TCRdb passed the 5' RACE reads through MiXCR, listing each CDR3 protein once. The sample holds some 400,000 distinct CDR3 sequences, 6.2% seen once. Germline V gene lookup returns CDR1 MNHNS and CDR2 SASEGT. The V end lost 4 bases, the J end lost 3 bases, and 9 bases lay between the germline ends. The CDR3 consists of 13 residues. This TCR was recovered from a man younger than 40 who received the YFV17D yellow fever vaccine. The genes are TRBV6-1 and TRBJ1-1; D is ambiguous. Sample: PBMCs, taken 5 days after the yellow fever booster vaccination. DNA of the CDR3: TGTGCCAGCAGTGCACTACGAGACACTGAAGCTTTCTTT. Translation: CASSALRDTEAFF.